Listed below are T cell receptor beta chains from one sample, sequenced in a study of T cell changes during pregnancy in multiple sclerosis. TCRdb's copy holds only in-frame clones and misses some; the assay was immunoSEQ multiplex PCR. In the table there are around 29,000 clones, about 92% of which are singletons. The source was CD4+ T cells from peripheral blood mononuclear cells, collected in the first trimester of pregnancy. The receptors were sampled from a female donor with multiple sclerosis, enrolled in a pregnancy study. The CDR3 runs from the conserved cysteine through the conserved F or W. The D gene is left open where the match is weak. The size field is filled for only some rows; it gives once, few, many or a size class.

d_call: TRBD1
v_call: TRBV4-1
j_call: TRBJ1-6
clone_size: NA
cdr3_aa: CATRQGRGINSPLHF
cdr3_nt: TGCGCCACTCGACAGGGGCGAGGGATTAATTCACCCCTCCACTTT

d_call: TRBD1
v_call: TRBV6-1
j_call: TRBJ1-5
clone_size: NA
cdr3_aa: CASHRDRGQPQHF
cdr3_nt: TGTGCCAGTCACCGGGACAGGGGTCAGCCCCAGCATTTT

d_call: TRBD2
v_call: TRBV18
j_call: TRBJ2-3
clone_size: NA
cdr3_aa: CASSVLAGGPTDTQYF
cdr3_nt: TGTGCCAGCTCAGTACTAGCGGGGGGGCCGACAGATACGCAGTATTTT

d_call: TRBD1
v_call: TRBV2
j_call: TRBJ2-1
clone_size: NA
cdr3_aa: CASSEFAGGWDEQFF
cdr3_nt: TGTGCCAGCAGTGAATTTGCAGGGGGCTGGGATGAGCAGTTCTTC

d_call: NA
v_call: TRBV10-3
j_call: TRBJ2-7
clone_size: NA
cdr3_aa: CAIGGPPPYEQYF
cdr3_nt: TGTGCCATCGGGGGCCCACCTCCCTACGAGCAGTACTTC

d_call: NA
v_call: TRBV5-1
j_call: TRBJ1-2
clone_size: once
cdr3_aa: CASSFEVRGLGYTF
cdr3_nt: TGCGCCAGCAGCTTCGAGGTTAGGGGATTGGGCTACACCTTC

d_call: NA
v_call: TRBV5-8
j_call: TRBJ1-5
clone_size: NA
cdr3_aa: CASSLSGLRLQQPQHF
cdr3_nt: TGTGCCAGCAGCCTGTCGGGTCTGAGGTTACAACAGCCCCAGCATTTT

d_call: NA
v_call: TRBV5-1
j_call: TRBJ1-1
clone_size: NA
cdr3_aa: CASSLAGGLAEAFF
cdr3_nt: TGCGCCAGCAGCTTGGCCGGCGGACTGGCTGAAGCTTTCTTT

d_call: NA
v_call: TRBV4-2
j_call: TRBJ1-1
clone_size: NA
cdr3_aa: CASSQAGGWGTEAFF
cdr3_nt: TGTGCCAGCAGCCAAGCGGGGGGCTGGGGCACTGAAGCTTTCTTT

d_call: TRBD1
v_call: TRBV30
j_call: TRBJ1-4
clone_size: NA
cdr3_aa: CAWSVTGQADEKLFF
cdr3_nt: TGTGCCTGGAGTGTAACTGGACAGGCGGATGAAAAACTGTTTTTT

d_call: NA
v_call: TRBV4-3
j_call: TRBJ1-5
clone_size: NA
cdr3_aa: CASSQDLKGEQPQHF
cdr3_nt: TGCGCCAGCAGCCAAGATTTAAAGGGGGAACAGCCCCAGCATTTT

d_call: NA
v_call: TRBV4-3
j_call: TRBJ1-4
clone_size: few
cdr3_aa: CASSPGGRGGEKLFF
cdr3_nt: TGCGCCAGCAGCCCTGGGGGGAGGGGGGGTGAAAAACTGTTTTTT

d_call: NA
v_call: TRBV5-5
j_call: TRBJ2-7
clone_size: NA
cdr3_aa: CASSLASASYEQYF
cdr3_nt: TGTGCCAGCAGCTTGGCTAGCGCATCCTACGAGCAGTACTTC

d_call: TRBD1
v_call: TRBV5-1
j_call: TRBJ1-1
clone_size: NA
cdr3_aa: CASGRQGATEAFF
cdr3_nt: TGCGCCAGCGGCCGACAGGGGGCAACTGAAGCTTTCTTT

d_call: NA
v_call: TRBV11-2
j_call: TRBJ2-2
clone_size: once
cdr3_aa: CASTEPGNTGELFF
cdr3_nt: TGTGCCAGCACCGAGCCGGGGAACACCGGGGAGCTGTTTTTT

d_call: TRBD1
v_call: TRBV7-9
j_call: TRBJ2-5
clone_size: NA
cdr3_aa: CASSVTGLETQYF
cdr3_nt: TGTGCCAGCAGCGTGACAGGGTTGGAGACCCAGTACTTC

d_call: NA
v_call: TRBV9
j_call: TRBJ1-3
clone_size: NA
cdr3_aa: CASSPSPQSRNTIYF
cdr3_nt: TGTGCCAGCAGCCCCAGTCCACAGAGCCGGAACACCATATATTTT

d_call: TRBD2
v_call: TRBV29-1
j_call: TRBJ2-3
clone_size: few
cdr3_aa: CSVRLAGRRDTQYF
cdr3_nt: TGCAGCGTTAGGTTAGCGGGCCGTCGGGACACGCAGTATTTT